These 8 T cell receptor beta chains share one sample of origin, sequenced in a study of monozygotic twins with cystic fibrosis. Libraries were prepared by immunoSEQ multiplex PCR; TCRdb keeps only in-frame clonotypes and omits some of them. Counted here are about 11,000 clones, around 95% occurring once; the ten biggest clones make up about 0.79%. Material for sequencing was blood. The source of these receptors is a boy under 18 with cystic fibrosis.

This clone was picked up one time. V usage is TRBV6-6 and J usage is TRBJ2-2, with D possibly TRBD2 on 7 matching bases. Trimming pared 10 bases from V and 13 bases from J, leaving 13 bases between. The CDR3 length is 10 residues. The germline V gene has CDR1 MNHNY and CDR2 SVGAGI (reference sequence). Here the CDR3 reads CATRGGRLFF. In nucleotides, the CDR3 is TGTGCCACCAGGGGCGGGAGGCTGTTTTTT.

This chain uses TRBV7-2 with TRBJ2-7, with TRBD1 matching 9 bases. The CDR3 contains 14 residues. V dropped 1 base and J dropped 3; count of bases not matched to a gene: 1. CDR1 SGHTA and CDR2 FQGNSA come from the germline V gene. The CDR3 DNA follows: TGTGCCAGCAGCTTAGGGGGACAGGGCTACGAGCAGTACTTC. Its protein is CASSLGGQGYEQYF.

The chain couples TRBV5-1 to TRBJ2-5, with TRBD2 matching 13 bases. This CDR3 is 16 amino acids long. Germline CDR1 is SGHRS and CDR2 is YFSETQ. The V gene end was trimmed by 4 bases and the J gene end by 3 bases; junction bases not matched to a gene: 6. The CDR3 spells CASSAVGTSGEETQYF. CDR3 sequence (DNA): TGCGCCAGCAGCGCGGTGGGGACTAGCGGGGAAGAGACCCAGTACTTC.

The V call is TRBV6-1, the J call TRBJ1-1; D call uncertain. The CDR3 totals 14 residues. Germline V gene data show CDR1 as MNHNS and CDR2 as SASEGT. The V end lost 8 bases, the J end lost 0 bases, and 13 bases lay between the germline ends. The CDR3 coding sequence is TGTGCCAGCGAAGACGGCCTATTGAACACTGAAGCTTTCTTT. It yields the protein CASEDGLLNTEAFF.

In its sample, this clone was seen once. V and J are TRBV7-9 and TRBJ2-2; D is ambiguous. V lost 3 bases, J lost 2 bases, and 7 bases lay in between. The CDR3 spans 14 residues. Germline V lookup: CDR1 SEHNR, CDR2 FQNEAQ (reference sequence). The CDR3 DNA follows: TGTGCCAGCAGCTTGGCTAGAAACACCGGGGAGCTGTTTTTT. Amino acids: CASSLARNTGELFF. Full variable domain (missing parts from reference TRBV7-9 and TRBJ2-2): DTGVSQNPRHKITKRGQNVTFRCDPISEHNRLYWYRQTLGQGPEFLTYFQNEAQLEKSRLLSDRFSAERPKGSFSTLEIQRTEQGDSAMYLCASSLARNTGELFFGEGSRLTVL.

The V and J genes are TRBV9 and TRBJ2-2; weak D call: TRBD2 (6 bases). The V end was cut by 0 bases, the J end by 3 bases, with 9 bases between. The CDR3 sequence is 15 residues long. The germline CDR1 and CDR2 sequences are SGDLS and YYNGEE. CDR3 sequence (DNA): TGTGCCAGCAGCGTAGGGGGGGTTGACACCGGGGAGCTGTTTTTT. Its protein product is CASSVGGVDTGELFF.

CDR3 in amino acids: CASSSPRQRGGPYEQYF. The CDR3 DNA reads as TGTGCCAGCAGTTCCCCCCGACAGCGGGGGGGCCCCTACGAGCAGTACTTC. The chain recombines TRBV27 with TRBJ2-7, with 10 bases fitting TRBD2. J lost 2 bases, V lost 4 bases, and 11 bases had no gene match. The CDR3 runs 17 residues. The germline V gene encodes CDR1 MNHEY and CDR2 SMNVEV (reference sequence).

The V call is TRBV19, the J call TRBJ2-6; no definite D call. Germline V gene lookup returns CDR1 LNHDA and CDR2 SQIVND (reference sequence). This CDR3 contains 15 residues. V shed 4 bases and J shed 4 bases, with 11 bases lying between them. The CDR3 DNA sequence: TGTGCCAGTAGTACCAGTATACTGGGGGCCAACGTCCTGACTTTC. Its translation: CASSTSILGANVLTF.